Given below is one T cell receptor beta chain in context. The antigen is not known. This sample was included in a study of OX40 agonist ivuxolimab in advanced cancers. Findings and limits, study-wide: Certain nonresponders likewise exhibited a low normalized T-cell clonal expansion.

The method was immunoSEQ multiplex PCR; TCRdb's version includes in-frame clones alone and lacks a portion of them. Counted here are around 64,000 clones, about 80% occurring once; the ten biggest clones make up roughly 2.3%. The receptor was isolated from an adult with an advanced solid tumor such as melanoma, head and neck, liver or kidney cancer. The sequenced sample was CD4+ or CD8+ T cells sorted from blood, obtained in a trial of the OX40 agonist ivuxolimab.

CDR3 DNA sequence: TGCGCCAGCAGCTTTTACCCGCACACAGATACGCAGTATTTT. Amino acid sequence: CASSFYPHTDTQYF. The rearrangement joins TRBV5-1 to TRBJ2-3; no reliable D call. This CDR3 has 14 amino acids. CDR1 SGHRS and CDR2 YFSETQ come from the germline V gene. V was cut by 2 bases and J by 2 bases, with 9 bases left in between.